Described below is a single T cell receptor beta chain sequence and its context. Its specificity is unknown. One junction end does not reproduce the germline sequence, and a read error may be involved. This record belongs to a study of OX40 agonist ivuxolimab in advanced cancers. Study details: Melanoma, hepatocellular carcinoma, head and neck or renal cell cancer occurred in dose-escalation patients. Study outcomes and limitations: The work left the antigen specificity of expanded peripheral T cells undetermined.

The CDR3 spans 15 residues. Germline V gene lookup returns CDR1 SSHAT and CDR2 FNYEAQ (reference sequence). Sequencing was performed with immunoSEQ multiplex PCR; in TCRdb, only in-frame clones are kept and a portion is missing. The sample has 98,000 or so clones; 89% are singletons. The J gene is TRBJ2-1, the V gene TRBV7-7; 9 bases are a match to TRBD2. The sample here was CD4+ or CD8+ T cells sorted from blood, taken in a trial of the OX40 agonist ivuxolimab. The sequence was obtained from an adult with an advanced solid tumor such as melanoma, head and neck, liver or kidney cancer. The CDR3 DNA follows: TGTGCTAGCAGCTTAGGACTAGCGAACTACAATGAGCAGTTCTTC. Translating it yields CASSLGLANYNEQFF. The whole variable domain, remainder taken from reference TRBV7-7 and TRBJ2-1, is GAGVSQSPRYKVTKRGQDVTLRCDPISSHATLYWYQQALGQGPEFLTYFNYEAQPDKSGLPSDRFSAERPEGSISTLTIQRTEQRDSAMYRCASSLGLANYNEQFFGPGTRLTVL.